The 17 T cell receptor beta chains below come from one sample, sequenced in a study of shared clonotypes between healthy human individuals (dated by TCRdb to 2018 to 2021). Receptor libraries were prepared by the immunoSEQ multiplex PCR assay. The source is immuneACCESS, and TCRdb retained only in-frame sequences with V and J called. Part of the clones is not carried over; for the studies checked, unresolved V genes explain less than half of this, and the remainder is unexplained. Within this sample are a few hundred thousand clones, with nearly 97% of them counted one time only. In total, the top ten clones hold 0.085% to 0.11% of the sample. CD8 naive samples were CD45RO-negative cells positively selected for CCR7, giving a CD45RA+CCR7+ population that excluded TemRA cells. The sample was naive CD8+ T cells sorted from blood. According to the study, the label for this sample's cell subset or site signals: CD45RA+CCR7+. The source of these receptors is a young woman in good health.

The CDR3 DNA sequence: TGTGCCAGCAGCCCCGGACTTTACAATGAGCAGTTCTTC. It specifies CASSPGLYNEQFF. The chain employs TRBV9 and TRBJ2-1; maybe TRBD2 (5 bases). Trimming took off 4 bases at V and 4 bases at J, with 9 bases between the two ends. Germline V gene data show CDR1 as SGDLS and CDR2 as YYNGEE. This CDR3 contains 13 residues.

This sequence joins TRBV27 and TRBJ2-1; D gene unclear. Per germline, CDR1 MNHEY and CDR2 SMNVEV (reference sequence). The CDR3 has 13 residues. The V gene lost 3 bases and the J gene lost 8 bases, with 11 bases spanning the gap. The CDR3 region has the DNA TGTGCCAGCAGTTTCGGTCCCGACTATGAGCAGTTCTTC. Protein: CASSFGPDYEQFF.

Regarding this clone: Other DNA sequences within the sample encode an identical CDR3. This chain uses TRBV29-1 with TRBJ2-2; possibly TRBD1 for D (7 bases). The V gene's germline CDR1 is SQVTM and CDR2 ANQGSEA. The CDR3 loop spans 14 amino acids. V was shortened by 1 base and J by 5 bases, with 11 bases between the two germline ends. The DNA for the CDR3 is TGCAGCGTTGAAGTCAGGGGGGATACCGGGGAGCTGTTTTTT. Translated, it gives CSVEVRGDTGELFF.

The chain carries TRBV5-1 and TRBJ2-5, with 9 bases identical to TRBD1. The CDR3 has 15 residues. The germline V gene has CDR1 SGHRS and CDR2 YFSETQ. After removal of 4 bases from V and 3 bases from J, the junction contained 7 bases not matched to a gene. The CDR3, as DNA: TGCGCCAGCAGCCCCGACAGGGGGTCGAAAGAGACCCAGTACTTC. Translating it yields CASSPDRGSKETQYF.

The CDR3 sequence is CASRGTGQGDEQYF. The CDR3 DNA sequence: TGTGCCAGCAGGGGAACGGGACAGGGGGACGAGCAGTACTTC. V is TRBV28 and J is TRBJ2-7; 11 bases line up with TRBD1. The CDR3 is 14 residues long. Germline CDR1 and CDR2: MDHEN and SYDVKM. V trimming: 6 bases; J trimming: 5 bases; junction bases outside the gene matches: 6.

The CDR3 DNA reads as TGTGCCAGTAGTATGACTAGCGGGAAATCGCAGTACTTC. This translates into CASSMTSGKSQYF. This chain links TRBV19 with TRBJ2-4, with 11 positions matching TRBD2. Trimming removed 3 bases from V and 13 bases from J; junction bases left unmatched: 5. CDR3 length: 13 amino acids. CDR1 is LNHDA and CDR2 is SQIVND in the germline V gene (reference sequence).

The chain combines TRBV4-1 with TRBJ1-4; 8 bases are shared with TRBD1. Germline-derived CDR1 and CDR2 are MGHRA and YSYEKL. The CDR3 length is 16 residues. The trim removed 6 bases at V and 3 bases at J, leaving 9 bases unmatched. CDR3 sequence: CASRRQGRGANEKLFF. CDR3 sequence (DNA): TGCGCCAGCAGACGACAGGGGAGGGGGGCTAATGAAAAACTGTTTTTT.

The count of this clone is one. The CDR3 protein is CASSIGLAGGSFEQYF. In DNA, the CDR3 is TGTGCCAGTAGTATCGGACTAGCGGGAGGGTCGTTCGAGCAGTACTTC. V is TRBV19 and J is TRBJ2-7; TRBD2 matches at 15 bases. CDR1 and CDR2 (germline): LNHDA, SQIVND (reference sequence). With V trimmed by 3 bases and J by 6 bases, 6 bases remained unmatched. The CDR3 sequence is 16 residues long. Using reference TRBV19 and TRBJ2-7 for the parts outside the CDR3, the full variable domain is DGGITQSPKYLFRKEGQNVTLSCEQNLNHDAMYWYRQDPGQGLRLIYYSQIVNDFQKGDIAEGYSVSREKKESFPLTVTSAQKNPTAFYLCASSIGLAGGSFEQYFGPGTRLTVT.

This chain uses TRBV9 with TRBJ2-1; perhaps TRBD1 as D (5 bases). The CDR3 is made up of 12 amino acids. Germline V lookup: CDR1 SGDLS, CDR2 YYNGEE. V lost 4 bases, J lost 8 bases, and 10 bases lay in between. The CDR3 DNA follows: TGTGCCAGCAGCTTCCAGGGTTATGAGCAGTTCTTC. This codes for CASSFQGYEQFF.

The chain has TRBV19 and TRBJ2-1, with 7 positions matching TRBD1. The germline V gene encodes CDR1 LNHDA and CDR2 SQIVND (reference sequence). The CDR3 runs 15 residues. V was clipped by 7 bases and J by 0 bases; unmatched bases: 6. CDR3 sequence (DNA): TGTGCCAGTACCCCAGGGACAGTCTCCTACAATGAGCAGTTCTTC. Translation gives CASTPGTVSYNEQFF.

V and J are TRBV28 and TRBJ1-1; D gene unclear. There are 15 residues in the CDR3. Trimming left V 2 bases short and J 1 base short, with 11 bases between. CDR1 MDHEN and CDR2 SYDVKM come from the germline V gene. CDR3 in DNA: TGTGCCAGCAGTTTACTGTTTGGAGGGAACACTGAAGCTTTCTTT. Translating gives CASSLLFGGNTEAFF.

V and J are TRBV28 and TRBJ2-3; 7 nucleotides align to TRBD2. Germline trimming cut 8 bases from V and 3 bases from J; bases unmatched to any gene: 8. Germline CDR1 reads MDHEN; CDR2 reads SYDVKM. This CDR3 spans 14 amino acids. The CDR3, as DNA: TGTGCCAGCTCGCTCCGGGAGGAGACAGATACGCAGTATTTT. Translating it yields CASSLREETDTQYF.

The gene calls are TRBV5-6 and TRBJ1-4, with D unresolved. Germline V gives CDR1 SGHDT, CDR2 YYEEEE. The V end lost 1 base, the J end lost 7 bases, and 11 bases lay between the germline ends. CDR3 length equals 14 residues. The CDR3 DNA sequence: TGTGCCAGCAGCTTGTGGAATCTTGGTGAAAAACTGTTTTTT. Protein: CASSLWNLGEKLFF.

The chain is built from TRBV5-1 and TRBJ2-7; TRBD2 aligns across 9 bases. CDR3 size: 18 residues. Trimming cost V 3 bases and J 2 bases; bases outside gene matches: 15. Germline V gene data show CDR1 as SGHRS and CDR2 as YFSETQ. CDR3 in DNA: TGCGCCAGCAGCTCCCAGGGGAGCGGGAGGTCCCCGACCTACGAGCAGTACTTC. Encoded protein: CASSSQGSGRSPTYEQYF.

The chain is built from TRBV7-9 and TRBJ2-7; a possible D gene is TRBD1 (6 bases). Germline V gene sequence: CDR1 SEHNR, CDR2 FQNEAQ (reference sequence). Deletions cut 5 bases from V and 7 bases from J, with 9 bases between. The CDR3 covers 11 residues. CDR3 region: CASSTGLEQYF. In nucleotides, the CDR3 is TGTGCCAGCAGCACAGGGCTTGAGCAGTACTTC.

The CDR3 loop reads CASSLGGHSYNEQFF. The CDR3 nucleotides read TGTGCCAGCAGCTTGGGAGGTCACTCCTACAATGAGCAGTTCTTC. The chain recombines TRBV13 with TRBJ2-1, with D maybe TRBD2 (6 bases). Trimming pared 3 bases from V and 0 bases from J, leaving 9 bases between. Per germline, CDR1 PRHDT and CDR2 FYEKMQ (reference sequence). The CDR3 has 15 residues.

The V call is TRBV11-2, the J call TRBJ2-5, with 7 bases fitting TRBD1. The V gene end was trimmed by 4 bases and the J gene end by 2 bases; junction bases not matched to a gene: 7. From germline, CDR1 is SGHAT and CDR2 FQNNGV. This CDR3 contains 15 residues. CDR3 coding DNA: TGTGCCAGCAGCTCTATCCGGGACAGACAAGAGACCCAGTACTTC. As protein: CASSSIRDRQETQYF.